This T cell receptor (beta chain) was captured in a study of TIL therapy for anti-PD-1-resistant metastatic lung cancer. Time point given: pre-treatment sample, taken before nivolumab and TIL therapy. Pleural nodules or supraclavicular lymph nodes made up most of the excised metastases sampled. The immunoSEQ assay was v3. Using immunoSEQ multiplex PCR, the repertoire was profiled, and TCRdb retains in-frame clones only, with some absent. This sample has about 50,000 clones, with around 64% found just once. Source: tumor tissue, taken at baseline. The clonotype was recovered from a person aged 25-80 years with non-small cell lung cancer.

In nucleotides, the CDR3 is TGCGCCAGCAGCTTATCCGGGACTAGCATAAATGAGCAGTTCTTC. Protein sequence: CASSLSGTSINEQFF. This sequence joins TRBV5-1 and TRBJ2-1; 9 bases align to TRBD2. The V segment lost 2 bases and the J segment 7 bases; nucleotides outside the gene matches: 7. This CDR3 spans 15 amino acids. In germline, CDR1 is SGHRS, CDR2 YFSETQ.